One T cell receptor beta chain is described in this entry. There are 16 residues in the CDR3. CDR1 and CDR2 from the germline V gene are LNHDA and SQIVND (reference sequence). Deletions cut 5 bases from V and 4 bases from J, with 17 bases between. This sample is drawn from a study of human T cells and chemical hapten exposure. TCRdb re-called the RACE reads with MiXCR, one entry per CDR3 protein. Of roughly 81,000 distinct CDR3 sequences in the sample, over 6.5% were seen once. Stated time point: pre-sensitization, week 0. Treatment given: therapeutic diphenylcyclopropenone sensitization with weekly scalp DPC.

The sequences come from whole blood, collected in connection with sensitization to the hapten diphenylcyclopropenone (DPC). The source of this sequence is a man between 35 and 55 years old with alopecia areata. Some clones in this sample may be carry-over from other donors' samples. The rearrangement uses TRBV19 and TRBJ2-2; weak D call: TRBD2 (5 bases). In DNA, the CDR3 is TGTGCCAGTAGTGCCTTTAGTGTTGAGGGCACCGGGGAGCTGTTTTTT. Translation: CASSAFSVEGTGELFF.